This TCR beta chain is from a study of T cell responses to AZD1222 COVID-19 vaccine. Assay: immunoSEQ multiplex PCR; the TCRdb copy retains only in-frame clones and omits some. The sample yields about 160,000 clones, approximately 90% seen once. V lost 2 bases, J lost 8 bases, and 18 bases lay in between. The CDR3 length is 15 residues. Germline lookup yields CDR1 MDHEN and CDR2 SYDVKM. This chain joins TRBV28 and TRBJ1-2; D unresolved. The specimen was peripheral blood, collected on day 0 of AZD1222 vaccination. The origin of this receptor is an adult in good health. CDR3 residues: CASSLAMGGRHGYTF. In DNA form, the CDR3 reads TGTGCCAGCAGTTTAGCTATGGGCGGCCGTCACGGCTACACCTTC.